This T cell receptor beta chain was sequenced in a study of CD8 T cells in Susac syndrome (dated by TCRdb to about 2019). Context from the whole study: Repertoire sequencing was used to test whether CD8+ T cell activation and differentiation in Susac syndrome was antigen driven. The study compared CD8+ T cell repertoire clonality among over ten healthy donors, about 14 Susac syndrome patients and 15 multiple sclerosis patients. General findings and caveats noted by the study authors: The study acknowledged that relatively few individuals were included in the TCR sequencing and HLA analysis.

RNA was extracted using the RNeasy kit, and about 0.45 to 1 ug of the RNA was reverse transcribed with random hexamers. The immunoSEQ multiplex PCR assay, which covers 54 Vbeta and 13 Jbeta segments, was used to amplify TCR beta CDR3 regions. To correct PCR amplification bias, a synthetic template baseline was used for both primer optimization and computational correction. As for how the authors treated the data: Only productive sequences were kept, with reads annotated to V, D and J genes according to IMGT and analyzed in immunoSEQ Analyzer. Clonality was computed as one minus Shannon entropy normalized by log2 of the number of productive unique sequences. Public and private clones were assessed among the 100 most prevalent clones of each patient and control. Susac-specific clones were defined as absent from healthy and MS cohorts, 1052 published viral clones and other ImmuneACCESS disease sequences. Clones were called with MiXCR by TCRdb after fastp trimmed the public reads at Q25, and only in-frame beta chains were retained. Rows matching on CDR3 protein sequence are summarized as one entry with the most common DNA and genes. It is TCRdb's table, rather than the study itself, that gives the V and J calls and clone size. Here the sample has about 90,000 distinct CDR3 sequences; over 80% occur a single time. The ten largest clones capture about 0.32% of the sample.

Including cysteine and phenylalanine, the CDR3 has 11 amino acids. Left in the record is the CDR3 DNA by itself, 33 bases read in frame from the first base. V loses 2 bases, J loses 5 bases, and the germline ends lie 0 bases apart. CDR1 and CDR2 are drawn from the germline V gene: MGHDK, SYGVNS. This clonotype was recorded a few times. The specificity of this receptor is unknown. No base quality information exists; no much larger clone differs at one position. High-throughput TCR beta sequencing profiled peripheral blood CD8+ and CD4+ T cells from healthy donors, Susac syndrome patients and multiple sclerosis patients. The healthy donors served as controls matched for age and sex. CD8+ TEMRA cells were enriched by FACS, while bulk CD8+ and CD4+ T cells were purified by magnetic negative isolation. Blood was collected in EDTA tubes and processed within 24 hours, with PBMCs isolated through density gradient centrifugation. PBMCs intended for TCR sequencing were cryopreserved in liquid nitrogen and thawed later in a water bath at 37 degrees C. The sorted or isolated CD4+, CD8+ and CD8+ TEMRA cells reached a purity of at least 90%.

Sequencing input: CD8+ T cells from PBMCs. The V and J segments used are TRBV25-1 and TRBJ2-2; no D segment can be confidently identified. The source is a human donor in good health. The nucleotide sequence reads TGTGCCAGCAGTGAAACCGGGGAGCTGTTTTTT. The translation is CASSETGELFF.